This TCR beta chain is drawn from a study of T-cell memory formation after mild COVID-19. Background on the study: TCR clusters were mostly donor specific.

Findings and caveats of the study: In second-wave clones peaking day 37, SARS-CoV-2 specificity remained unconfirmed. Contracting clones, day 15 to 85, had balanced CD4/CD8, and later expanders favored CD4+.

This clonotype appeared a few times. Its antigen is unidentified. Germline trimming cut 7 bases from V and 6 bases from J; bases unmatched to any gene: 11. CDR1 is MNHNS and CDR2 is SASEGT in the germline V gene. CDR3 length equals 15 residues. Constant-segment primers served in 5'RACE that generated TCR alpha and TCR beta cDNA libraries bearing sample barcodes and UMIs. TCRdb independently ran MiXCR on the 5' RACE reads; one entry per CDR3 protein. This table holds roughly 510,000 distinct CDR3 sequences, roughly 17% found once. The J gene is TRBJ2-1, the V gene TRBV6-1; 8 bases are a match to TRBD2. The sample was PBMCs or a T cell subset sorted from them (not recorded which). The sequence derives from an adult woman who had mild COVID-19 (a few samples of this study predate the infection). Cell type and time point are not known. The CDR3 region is CASKYLNGGVNEQFF. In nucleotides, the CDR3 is TGTGCCAGCAAATACCTAAACGGGGGGGTCAATGAGCAGTTCTTC.